The table lists the clone carrying this T cell receptor beta chain with many counts. The library tagged each cDNA molecule with unique molecular identifiers. TCRdb called the RACE reads again in MiXCR, with one record for every CDR3 protein. The sample includes fewer than 400,000 distinct CDR3 sequences, approximately 6.9% of them seen just once. V gave up 7 bases and J gave up 4 bases, with 7 bases separating them. Germline V gene lookup returns CDR1 SQVTM and CDR2 ANQGSEA. The CDR3 consists of 10 residues. The sample originates from a study of human T cells and chemical hapten exposure. Study as a whole: Cases of alopecia areata, totalis or universalis occurred in a predominantly female patient group.

This sample's time point: patch test 1, 2 weeks after DPC sensitization. The sample's treatment: therapeutic diphenylcyclopropenone sensitization with weekly scalp DPC. This TCR derives from a woman aged 18-29 years with alopecia areata. Some clones in this sample may be carry-over from other donors' samples. The specimen was whole blood, collected in connection with sensitization to the hapten diphenylcyclopropenone (DPC). The chain links TRBV29-1 to TRBJ1-1, with D unresolved. The CDR3 region is CSATSTEAFF. The CDR3 DNA reads TGCAGCGCGACGAGCACTGAAGCTTTCTTT.